A selection of T cell receptor beta chains follows, all from one sample in a study of metastatic and nonmetastatic thyroid tumors. From the PCR reads, TCRdb re-called clones with MiXCR. The repertoire holds over 40,000 clones, with 20% to 25% as singletons. Sequenced material: blood. All receptors come from a male donor with papillary thyroid cancer or a benign thyroid nodule (not recorded which). Some clones in this sample may be carry-over from other donors' samples. Both conserved end residues are part of each CDR3. Fields, in order: J gene, clone size, V gene, D gene, CDR3 protein, CDR3 DNA. A D gene is named only where the DNA matches it firmly. Part of the rows lack a size; the others show once, few, many or a class for expanded clones.

j_gene: TRBJ2-5; abundance: NA; v_gene: TRBV5-1; d_gene: NA; CDR3aa: CASSAVPLEVRDETQYF; CDR3nt: TGCGCCAGCAGCGCCGTCCCGCTAGAGGTGAGGGATGAGACCCAGTACTTC
j_gene: TRBJ2-7; abundance: medium-sized; v_gene: TRBV6-1; d_gene: TRBD2; CDR3aa: CASTRGTSGYEQYF; CDR3nt: TGTGCCAGCACCCGGGGGACTAGCGGCTACGAGCAGTACTTC
j_gene: TRBJ1-1; abundance: few; v_gene: TRBV30; d_gene: NA; CDR3aa: CAWSADRNTEAFF; CDR3nt: TGTGCCTGGAGTGCGGACAGGAACACTGAAGCTTTCTTT
j_gene: TRBJ2-1; abundance: NA; v_gene: TRBV5-1; d_gene: NA; CDR3aa: CASSLDGSYNEQFF; CDR3nt: TGCGCCAGCAGCTTAGACGGATCCTACAATGAGCAGTTCTTC
j_gene: TRBJ2-1; abundance: NA; v_gene: TRBV27; d_gene: TRBD2; CDR3aa: CASSLNAPGLADNEQFF; CDR3nt: TGTGCCAGCAGCCTAAACGCACCGGGACTAGCGGACAATGAGCAGTTCTTC
j_gene: TRBJ1-6; abundance: medium-sized; v_gene: TRBV30; d_gene: NA; CDR3aa: CASGIRQYSPLHF; CDR3nt: TGTGCCTCCGGAATTAGACAGTATTCACCCCTCCACTTT
j_gene: TRBJ2-5; abundance: NA; v_gene: TRBV5-1; d_gene: NA; CDR3aa: CASSLDIGMETQYF; CDR3nt: TGCGCCAGCAGCTTGGACATCGGTATGGAGACCCAGTACTTC
j_gene: TRBJ2-3; abundance: NA; v_gene: TRBV6-4; d_gene: TRBD2; CDR3aa: CASSDSAGGSTDTQYF; CDR3nt: TGTGCCAGCAGTGACTCGGCGGGAGGGAGCACAGATACGCAGTATTTT
j_gene: TRBJ1-2; abundance: many; v_gene: TRBV5-4; d_gene: NA; CDR3aa: CASSLRGAREEGYTF; CDR3nt: TGTGCCAGCAGCTTGCGAGGGGCGCGGGAGGAGGGCTACACCTTC
j_gene: TRBJ2-7; abundance: NA; v_gene: TRBV20-1; d_gene: NA; CDR3aa: CSARVDYEQYF; CDR3nt: TGCAGTGCTAGAGTTGACTACGAGCAGTACTTC
j_gene: TRBJ1-2; abundance: once; v_gene: TRBV3-1; d_gene: NA; CDR3aa: CASSRSALRGYTF; CDR3nt: TGTGCCAGCAGCAGGTCGGCGTTGAGGGGCTACACCTTC
j_gene: TRBJ1-5; abundance: medium-sized; v_gene: TRBV6-1; d_gene: TRBD1; CDR3aa: CASRLGTGGNQPQHF; CDR3nt: TGTGCCAGCAGACTAGGGACAGGGGGCAATCAGCCCCAGCATTTT
j_gene: TRBJ2-7; abundance: NA; v_gene: TRBV7-9; d_gene: TRBD2; CDR3aa: CASSREGTSYEQYF; CDR3nt: TGTGCCAGCAGCAGGGAGGGAACTTCCTACGAGCAGTACTTC
j_gene: TRBJ2-5; abundance: many; v_gene: TRBV7-9; d_gene: TRBD2; CDR3aa: CASSPLAGAEQETQYF; CDR3nt: TGTGCCAGCAGCCCGTTGGCGGGAGCGGAACAAGAGACCCAGTACTTC
j_gene: TRBJ2-2; abundance: once; v_gene: TRBV6-9; d_gene: TRBD1; CDR3aa: CASSYLRPGTGRGDTGELFF; CDR3nt: TGTGCCAGCAGTTATTTACGACCCGGGACAGGGAGAGGGGACACCGGGGAGCTGTTTTTT
j_gene: TRBJ2-5; abundance: NA; v_gene: TRBV11-3; d_gene: NA; CDR3aa: CASSKEAKETQYF; CDR3nt: TGTGCCAGCAGTAAGGAGGCCAAAGAGACCCAGTACTTC
j_gene: TRBJ1-6; abundance: NA; v_gene: TRBV30; d_gene: NA; CDR3aa: CAWTGGDSPLHF; CDR3nt: TGTGCCTGGACGGGGGGAGATTCACCCCTCCACTTT
j_gene: TRBJ2-7; abundance: NA; v_gene: TRBV11-3; d_gene: NA; CDR3aa: CASSRGGRGEQYF; CDR3nt: TGTGCCAGCAGCCGGGGAGGACGTGGCGAGCAGTACTTC
j_gene: TRBJ1-2; abundance: many; v_gene: TRBV7-3; d_gene: NA; CDR3aa: CASSPGRDYGYTF; CDR3nt: TGTGCCAGCAGCCCCGGACGGGACTATGGCTACACCTTC
j_gene: TRBJ2-4; abundance: many; v_gene: TRBV27; d_gene: NA; CDR3aa: CASTPTGLLAKNIQYF; CDR3nt: TGTGCCAGCACCCCAACGGGGCTCCTAGCCAAAAACATTCAGTACTTC
j_gene: TRBJ1-1; abundance: NA; v_gene: TRBV30; d_gene: NA; CDR3aa: CAWSDGGATEAFF; CDR3nt: TGTGCCTGGAGTGATGGGGGAGCGACTGAAGCTTTCTTT
j_gene: TRBJ2-3; abundance: many; v_gene: TRBV28; d_gene: NA; CDR3aa: CASSVSEVVDTQYF; CDR3nt: TGTGCCAGCAGTGTGAGCGAGGTTGTAGATACGCAGTATTTT
j_gene: TRBJ2-7; abundance: once; v_gene: TRBV20-1; d_gene: NA; CDR3aa: CSATYPLTGQYF; CDR3nt: TGCAGTGCTACTTACCCCTTGACAGGCCAGTACTTC
j_gene: TRBJ1-3; abundance: many; v_gene: TRBV28; d_gene: TRBD1; CDR3aa: CASIRDRVSGNTIYF; CDR3nt: TGTGCCAGCATAAGGGACAGGGTCTCTGGAAACACCATATATTTT
j_gene: TRBJ2-7; abundance: many; v_gene: TRBV19; d_gene: TRBD2; CDR3aa: CASSTRTSGTYEQYF; CDR3nt: TGTGCCAGTAGTACCCGGACTAGCGGAACCTACGAGCAGTACTTC